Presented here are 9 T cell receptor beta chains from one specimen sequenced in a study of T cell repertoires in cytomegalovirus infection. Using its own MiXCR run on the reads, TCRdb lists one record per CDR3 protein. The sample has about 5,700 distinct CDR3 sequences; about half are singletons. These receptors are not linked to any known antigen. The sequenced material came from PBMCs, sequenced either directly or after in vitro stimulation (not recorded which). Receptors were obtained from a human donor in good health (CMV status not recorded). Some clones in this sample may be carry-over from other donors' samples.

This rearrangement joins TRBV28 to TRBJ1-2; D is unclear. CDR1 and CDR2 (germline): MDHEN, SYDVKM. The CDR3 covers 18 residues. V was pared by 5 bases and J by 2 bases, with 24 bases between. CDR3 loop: CASSLRWTTHRKNYGYTF. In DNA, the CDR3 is TGTGCCAGCAGTCTGAGGTGGACTACCCACCGCAAAAACTATGGCTACACCTTC.

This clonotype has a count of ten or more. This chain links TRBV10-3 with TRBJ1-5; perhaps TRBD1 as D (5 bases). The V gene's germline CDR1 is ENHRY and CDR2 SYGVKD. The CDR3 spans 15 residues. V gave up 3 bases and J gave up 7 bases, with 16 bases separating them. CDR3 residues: CAISDGGRARQPQHF. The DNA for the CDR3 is TGTGCCATCAGTGACGGTGGCAGGGCACGCCAGCCCCAGCATTTT.

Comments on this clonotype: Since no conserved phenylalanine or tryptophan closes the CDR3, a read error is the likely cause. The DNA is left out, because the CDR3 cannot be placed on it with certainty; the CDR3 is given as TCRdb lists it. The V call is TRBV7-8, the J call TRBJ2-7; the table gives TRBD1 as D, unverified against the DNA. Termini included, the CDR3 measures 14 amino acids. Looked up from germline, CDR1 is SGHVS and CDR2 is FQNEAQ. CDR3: CARIWDTPCDEPYL.

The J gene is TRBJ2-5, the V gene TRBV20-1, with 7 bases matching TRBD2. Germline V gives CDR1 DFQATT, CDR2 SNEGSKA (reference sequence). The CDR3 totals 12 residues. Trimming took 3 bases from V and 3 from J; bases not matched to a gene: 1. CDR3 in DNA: TGCAGTGCTAGGAGCGGGGAAGAGACCCAGTACTTC. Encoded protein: CSARSGEETQYF.

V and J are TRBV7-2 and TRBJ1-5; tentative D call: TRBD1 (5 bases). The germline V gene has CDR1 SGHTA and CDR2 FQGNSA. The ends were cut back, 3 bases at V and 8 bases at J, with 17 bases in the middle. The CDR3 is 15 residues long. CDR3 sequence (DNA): TGTGCCAGCAGCTTTCAACCACTGGGGGGAGAGCCCCAGCATTTT. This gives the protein CASSFQPLGGEPQHF.

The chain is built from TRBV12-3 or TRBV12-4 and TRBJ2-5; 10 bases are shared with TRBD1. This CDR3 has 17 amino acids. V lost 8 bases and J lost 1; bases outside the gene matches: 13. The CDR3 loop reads CASQGQGNILGQETQYF. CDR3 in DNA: TGTGCCAGCCAGGGACAGGGGAATATTCTAGGCCAAGAGACCCAGTACTTC.

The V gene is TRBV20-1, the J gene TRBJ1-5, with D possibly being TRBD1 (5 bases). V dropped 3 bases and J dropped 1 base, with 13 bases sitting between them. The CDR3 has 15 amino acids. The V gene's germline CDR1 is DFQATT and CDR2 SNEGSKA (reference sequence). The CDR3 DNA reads TGCAGTGCTAGTAGGGCGGGGGGGAGCAATCAGCCCCAGCATTTT. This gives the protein CSASRAGGSNQPQHF.

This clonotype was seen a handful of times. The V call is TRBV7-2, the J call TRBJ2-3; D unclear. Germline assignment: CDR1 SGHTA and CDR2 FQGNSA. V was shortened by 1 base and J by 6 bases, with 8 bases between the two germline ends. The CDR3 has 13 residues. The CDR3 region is CASSLGSRDTQYF. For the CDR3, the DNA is TGTGCCAGCAGCTTAGGGAGCCGCGATACGCAGTATTTT.

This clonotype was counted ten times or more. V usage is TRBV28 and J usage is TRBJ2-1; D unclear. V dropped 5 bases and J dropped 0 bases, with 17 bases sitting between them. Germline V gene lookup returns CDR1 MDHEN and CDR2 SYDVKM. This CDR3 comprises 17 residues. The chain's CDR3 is CASSPLSHTSSYNEQFF. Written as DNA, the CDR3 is TGTGCCAGCAGTCCTCTGTCCCACACCAGCTCCTACAATGAGCAGTTCTTC.